Listed below are T cell receptor beta chains from one sample, sequenced in a study of blood T cell repertoires in COVID-19. Data came from immunoSEQ multiplex PCR; TCRdb stores just in-frame clones and leaves some out. This sample has about 670,000 clones, with just under 90% found just once. Sequencing was performed on peripheral blood. All receptors derive from a woman under 30 with acute or convalescent COVID-19. CDR3s include the opening cysteine and the closing phenylalanine or tryptophan. D genes are given only for firm matches. Clone size is given for some rows only: seen once, a few or many times, or a class if the clone is expanded.

V	D	size	J	DNA	CDR3
TRBV2	TRBD2	.	TRBJ2-5	TGTGCCAGCAGTGAGGGAGCGGGGGCCTTAGAAGAGACCCAGTACTTC	CASSEGAGALEETQYF
TRBV7-9	TRBD2	.	TRBJ2-1	TGTGCCAGCAGCACAAACCGACTAGCAACAGCCTACAATGAGCAGTTCTTC	CASSTNRLATAYNEQFF
TRBV6-5	.	few	TRBJ1-1	TGTGCCAGCAGTTATTCCGTACGGTTCGAAGCTTTCTTT	CASSYSVRFEAFF
TRBV7-2	.	.	TRBJ2-1	TGTGCCAGCAGCAGCTTCTGGAGGGACCCCCTGGGGAATGAGCAGTTCTTC	CASSSFWRDPLGNEQFF
TRBV5-4	.	.	TRBJ2-7	TGTGCCAGCAGCCAACCGGGCCCGGGGGCCTACGAGCAGTACTTC	CASSQPGPGAYEQYF
TRBV6-5	TRBD1	.	TRBJ1-5	TGTGCCTCCCAACCAGGGGGCACCCAACAGCCCCAGCATTTT	CASQPGGTQQPQHF
TRBV3-1/TRBV3-2	.	.	TRBJ1-4	TGTGCCAGCAGCCAAGTCCCCGGGGGTGAAAAACTGTTTTTT	CASSQVPGGEKLFF
TRBV19	.	few	TRBJ1-2	TGTGCCACAAAGGAGGGGATTGGCTACACCTTC	CATKEGIGYTF
TRBV18	.	few	TRBJ1-1	TGTGCCAGCTCACCACCGGCGTCCCTCAGACAGATCACTGAAGCTTTCTTT	CASSPPASLRQITEAFF
TRBV5-4	.	.	TRBJ2-7	TGTGCCAGCAGCTCGAACCGGGAAGGTATTCGCTTTAGCGAGCAGTACTTC	CASSSNREGIRFSEQYF
TRBV4-1	.	.	TRBJ1-5	TGCGCCAGCAGCCAAGAGGGGGGTCAGCCCCAGCATTTT	CASSQEGGQPQHF
TRBV13	.	.	TRBJ1-2	TGTGCCAGCAGCTCCACAGGGAACTATGGCTACACCTTC	CASSSTGNYGYTF
TRBV13	TRBD1	.	TRBJ2-7	TGTGCCAGCAGCTTAGGCCGTGGGACAGGGGACTACGAGCAGTACTTC	CASSLGRGTGDYEQYF
TRBV5-6	TRBD1	.	TRBJ1-1	TGTGCCAGCAGCCACCGGACAGGGCCCATGAACACTGAAGCTTTCTTT	CASSHRTGPMNTEAFF
TRBV6-6	TRBD1	.	TRBJ2-7	TGTGCCAGCAGTCCGAAACCCGACAGGGCCCCCTACGAGCAGTACTTC	CASSPKPDRAPYEQYF
TRBV5-1	.	.	TRBJ2-5	TGCGCCAGCAGCTTCCGGGACCAAGAGACCCAGTACTTC	CASSFRDQETQYF
TRBV24-1	.	many	TRBJ2-2	TGTGCCACCAGTGATTTGGGGCAGGAGGCCGGGGAGCTGTTTTTT	CATSDLGQEAGELFF